This entry lists 16 T cell receptor beta chains sequenced from one sample in a study of graft-versus-host responses after intestinal transplantation. Libraries were prepared by immunoSEQ multiplex PCR; TCRdb keeps only in-frame clonotypes and omits some of them. The repertoire includes approximately 89,000 clones, approximately 95% of them detected once, and 1.1% sits in the top ten. Antigens of these TCRs are unknown. Sequenced here: unstimulated CD8+ T cells sorted from spleen or lymph node cells, sampled before transplant. Source of these receptors: a human donor who was the organ donor for an intestinal transplant.

The V call is TRBV27, the J call TRBJ2-1, with TRBD2 as a possible D gene (5 bases). This CDR3 contains 17 residues. Germline V lookup: CDR1 MNHEY, CDR2 SMNVEV (reference sequence). The ends were cut back, 6 bases at V and 4 bases at J, with 22 bases in the middle. CDR3 sequence (DNA): TGTGCCAGCAGCCCGCACCATTACACTAGGTCGTACAATGAGCAGTTCTTC. It encodes CASSPHHYTRSYNEQFF.

The chain recombines TRBV6-6 with TRBJ2-7; perhaps TRBD2 as D (6 bases). The V and J ends lost 0 bases and 11 bases respectively, with 14 bases between them. In germline, CDR1 is MNHNY, CDR2 SVGAGI (reference sequence). This CDR3 comprises 13 residues. This CDR3 reads CASSYSRLPGEYF. The CDR3 DNA follows: TGTGCCAGCAGTTACTCGAGACTTCCGGGGGAGTACTTC.

The rearrangement uses TRBV5-4 and TRBJ1-2; 9 bases align to TRBD1. Germline trimming cut 5 bases from V and 4 bases from J; bases unmatched to any gene: 6. The germline gives CDR1 SGHNT, CDR2 YYREEE (reference sequence). This CDR3 spans 14 amino acids. The CDR3 is CASRGQGGTYGYTF. The CDR3 DNA follows: TGTGCCAGCAGGGGACAGGGAGGTACCTATGGCTACACCTTC.

The rearrangement uses TRBV10-3 and TRBJ2-6, with TRBD1 matching over 8 bases. Germline V CDR1 and CDR2: ENHRY, SYGVKD. The CDR3 totals 16 residues. V lost 5 bases to trimming and J lost 4 bases; unmatched junction nucleotides: 7. The DNA of the CDR3 is TGTGCCATCAGTCAGCGCAGGGGGCTGGGGGCCAACGTCCTGACTTTC. It yields the protein CAISQRRGLGANVLTF.

The chain's CDR3 is CASSLTGSSGELFF. DNA for the CDR3: TGTGCCAGCAGTTTGACTGGCAGCTCCGGGGAGCTGTTTTTT. V usage is TRBV6-5 and J usage is TRBJ2-2; no clear D. Germline values: CDR1 MNHEY, CDR2 SVGAGI. The length of the CDR3 is 14 residues. V was trimmed by 4 bases and J by 6 bases, leaving 12 bases between them.

The rearrangement joins TRBV4-3 to TRBJ2-2, with D tentatively TRBD2 (5 bases). The V end lost 0 bases, the J end lost 6 bases, and 14 bases lay between the germline ends. CDR1 LGHNA and CDR2 YSLEER come from the germline V gene. This CDR3 contains 16 residues. The CDR3 sequence is CASSQDPERVAGELFF. The CDR3 DNA follows: TGCGCCAGCAGCCAAGATCCGGAGAGGGTCGCCGGGGAGCTGTTTTTT.

The V gene is TRBV6-1, the J gene TRBJ1-4; D uncertain. The CDR3 consists of 15 residues. Trimming removed 6 bases from V and 6 bases from J, with 17 bases in between. Germline-derived CDR1 and CDR2 are MNHNS and SASEGT. CDR3 sequence reads: CASSDDEVNDEKLFF. CDR3 nucleotide sequence: TGTGCCAGCAGCGATGACGAGGTCAATGATGAAAAACTGTTTTTT.

The chain joins TRBV10-3 to TRBJ2-1; tentatively, D is TRBD2 (5 bases). CDR3 length: 16 amino acids. Germline CDR1 and CDR2: ENHRY and SYGVKD. V was shortened by 11 bases and J by 7 bases, with 27 bases between the two germline ends. The CDR3 DNA sequence: TGTGCCTCTCAAAACCCCAGCGGCCATACGGGTAATGAGCAGTTCTTC. Protein sequence: CASQNPSGHTGNEQFF.

The chain is built from TRBV5-6 and TRBJ2-4, with 7 bases that match TRBD1. CDR3 length equals 14 residues. Unmatched junction bases numbered 11, after V lost 0 bases and J lost 14 bases. Germline values: CDR1 SGHDT, CDR2 YYEEEE. The CDR3 DNA reads TGTGCCAGCAGCTTGGAGGGGGCCAGGCCCCCCGAGTACTTC. It translates to CASSLEGARPPEYF.

This clone was counted only a few times. The chain recombines TRBV6-5 with TRBJ1-2, with 9 positions matching TRBD1. This CDR3 has 15 amino acids. Germline V gene lookup returns CDR1 MNHEY and CDR2 SVGAGI. V gave up 0 bases and J gave up 7 bases; unmatched junction bases: 6. The CDR3 nucleotides read TGTGCCAGCAGTTACTCGTCCGGGACAGGGTTTGGCTACACCTTC. Its protein is CASSYSSGTGFGYTF.

V usage is TRBV4-3 and J usage is TRBJ2-5; 7 bases are a match to TRBD2. The CDR3 contains 17 residues. Trimming cost V 4 bases and J 1 base; bases outside gene matches: 12. Per germline, CDR1 LGHNA and CDR2 YSLEER. CDR3 sequence reads: CASSPGVSSGGQETQYF. The CDR3 DNA follows: TGCGCCAGCAGCCCGGGGGTATCTAGCGGAGGCCAAGAGACCCAGTACTTC.

V gene TRBV7-3 combines with J gene TRBJ1-2; tentative D call: TRBD1 (6 bases). Trimming took off 4 bases at V and 5 bases at J, with 11 bases between the two ends. This CDR3 comprises 13 residues. CDR1 is SGHTA, CDR2 FQGTGA, per germline. In DNA, the CDR3 is TGTGCCAGCAGCTCGGACAGCGGATATGGCTACACCTTC. It encodes CASSSDSGYGYTF.

The chain carries TRBV5-6 and TRBJ2-7, with D tentatively TRBD2 (6 bases). Germline V gene data show CDR1 as SGHDT and CDR2 as YYEEEE. V lost 4 bases and J lost 3, with 20 bases in between. This CDR3 has 16 amino acids. The CDR3 region is CASSPSLGLLLYEQYF. The CDR3 region has the DNA TGTGCCAGCAGCCCATCCCTGGGACTTCTCCTCTACGAGCAGTACTTC.

V gene TRBV19 combines with J gene TRBJ2-2, with D possibly matching TRBD2 (5 bases). The CDR3 is 12 amino acids. Germline V gene lookup returns CDR1 LNHDA and CDR2 SQIVND (reference sequence). Trimming cost V 11 bases and J 7 bases, with 14 bases left between them. The CDR3 reads CAGSSTHGELFF. In DNA, the CDR3 is TGTGCCGGATCTAGCACTCACGGGGAGCTGTTTTTT.

V gene TRBV7-9 combines with J gene TRBJ2-7; 15 positions match TRBD2. V lost 4 bases, J lost 1 base, and 5 bases stayed unmatched. CDR3 length: 17 amino acids. Germline CDR1 reads SEHNR; CDR2 reads FQNEAQ (reference sequence). In DNA form, the CDR3 reads TGTGCCAGCAGCTCGGGACTAGCGGGGGGTGAATCCTACGAGCAGTACTTC. This translates into CASSSGLAGGESYEQYF.

The gene calls are TRBV19 and TRBJ2-4, with D unclear. Germline V CDR1 and CDR2: LNHDA, SQIVND (reference sequence). The CDR3 extends over 14 amino acids. V dropped 2 bases and J dropped 1 base, with 6 bases sitting between them. In DNA form, the CDR3 reads TGTGCCAGTAGTATACCCGGGGCCAAAAACATTCAGTACTTC. Translated, it gives CASSIPGAKNIQYF.